The clone carrying this T cell receptor beta chain has just a few counts. Its antigen is still unknown. All patients were untreated before thyroid surgery. The sample originates from a study of metastatic and nonmetastatic thyroid tumors. Study-wide context: Repertoire comparisons spanned blood and tumor or nodule tissue from malignant and benign thyroid patients.

Germline-derived CDR1 and CDR2 are MNHEY and SVGAGI. The CDR3 consists of 14 residues. V shed 0 bases and J shed 1 base, with 6 bases lying between them. Overall study results and limits: Malignant tumors reportedly showed significantly higher TCR beta diversity than benign nodules in both blood and tumor.

Per the study methods: Construction of a distant-metastasis classifier for papillary thyroid cancer relied on CDR3 differences across clinicopathological groups. TCRdb called clones again from the PCR reads with MiXCR. TCRdb's processing, not the study's, gives the V and J calls here. The sample consists of about 31,000 clones, roughly a fifth of them appearing once. The rearrangement links TRBV6-5 to TRBJ1-1, with D possibly TRBD1 on 6 matching bases. This clonotype was sampled from a female donor with papillary thyroid cancer or a benign thyroid nodule (not recorded which). Some clones in this sample may be carry-over from other donors' samples. Material for sequencing was blood. The DNA of the CDR3 is TGTGCCAGCAGTTACTCCAGGGGGAACACTGAAGCTTTCTTT. It codes for CASSYSRGNTEAFF.